This TCR beta chain derives from a study of blood T cell repertoires in COVID-19. Study details: COVID-19 samples, acute and convalescent, were from the United States, Italy and Spain.

Assay: immunoSEQ multiplex PCR; the TCRdb copy retains only in-frame clones and omits some. The sample gives 46,000 or so clones, about 92% of which show up once; roughly 20% is in the top ten. Looked up from germline, CDR1 is SGHDT and CDR2 is YYEEEE. Deletions cut 8 bases from V and 2 bases from J, with 16 bases between. The CDR3 loop spans 15 amino acids. Specimen: peripheral blood. The chain carries TRBV5-6 and TRBJ2-2; D remains unclear. The receptor was isolated from a man between 65 and 80 years old with active COVID-19. The CDR3 DNA sequence: TGTGCCAGTCAATTTAAGAGGAGAAACACCGGGGAGCTGTTTTTT. Translation gives CASQFKRRNTGELFF. The full variable domain, its missing parts supplied by reference TRBV5-6 and TRBJ2-2, is DAGVTQSPTHLIKTRGQQVTLRCSPKSGHDTVSWYQQALGQGPQFIFQYYEEEERQRGNFPDRFSGHQFPNYSSELNVNALLLGDSALYLCASQFKRRNTGELFFGEGSRLTVL.